These 24 T cell receptor beta chains were all obtained from the same sample, sequenced in a study of T-cell reconstitution after alpha-beta-depleted transplantation in children. The TCRbeta library incorporated unique molecular identifiers. From the PCR reads, TCRdb called clonotypes with MiXCR, one entry per CDR3 protein. The sample consists of some 200,000 distinct CDR3 sequences, more than 12% of them appearing once. The sample here was PBMCs from the stem cell graft donor, taken from the stem cell graft. The source is a human donor who donated a stem cell graft to a child with acute lymphoblastic leukemia.

This sequence joins TRBV3-1 and TRBJ2-6; 9 nucleotides line up with TRBD1. Germline V CDR1 and CDR2: LGHDT, YNNKEL (reference sequence). With V trimmed by 6 bases and J by 2 bases, 5 bases remained unmatched. The CDR3 totals 16 residues. The CDR3 DNA follows: TGTGCCAGCAGGCCACAGGGGGCTACTGGGGCCAACGTCCTGACTTTC. It translates to CASRPQGATGANVLTF.

This clonotype showed up many times. The chain recombines TRBV7-2 with TRBJ1-4; D is undetermined. Between the trimmed V and J ends, which lost 4 bases and 0 bases, there was a span of 15 bases. The CDR3 is made up of 17 amino acids. Germline V gene sequence: CDR1 SGHTA, CDR2 FQGNSA. DNA for the CDR3: TGTGCCAGCAGCTCCCGGGAGGACGAGGCAACTAATGAAAAACTGTTTTTT. Protein product: CASSSREDEATNEKLFF.

This clonotype was seen at least ten times. The J gene is TRBJ1-5, the V gene TRBV12-3 or TRBV12-4; the D gene is possibly TRBD1 (5 bases). V was clipped by 8 bases and J by 6 bases, with 11 bases between them. This CDR3 is built from 12 residues. CDR3 DNA: TGTGCCAGCGGTCTAAGGGGTCAGCCCCAGCATTTT. This sequence encodes CASGLRGQPQHF.

This clonotype was seen repeatedly, ten times or more. The V and J genes are TRBV24-1 and TRBJ2-5; tentatively, D is TRBD1 (6 bases). This CDR3 comprises 13 residues. Germline V gives CDR1 KGHDR, CDR2 SFDVKD. Deletions cut 10 bases from V and 0 bases from J, with 11 bases between. DNA of the CDR3: TGTGCCACTTCCAGACAGGACCAAGAGACCCAGTACTTC. Encoded protein: CATSRQDQETQYF.

This clonotype was detected ten times or more. The gene calls are TRBV27 and TRBJ1-1, with D possibly matching TRBD1 (5 bases). V lost 5 bases to trimming and J lost 5 bases, with 18 bases between them. The germline V gene has CDR1 MNHEY and CDR2 SMNVEV (reference sequence). This CDR3 region has 15 residues. The CDR3 loop reads CASSIIQGRRTEAFF. The CDR3 DNA is TGTGCCAGCAGTATCATCCAGGGACGGAGGACTGAAGCTTTCTTT.

This clonotype has at least ten counts. The chain employs TRBV5-1 and TRBJ2-1; weak D call: TRBD2 (6 bases). CDR1 is SGHRS and CDR2 is YFSETQ in the germline V gene. Trimming removed 0 bases from V and 7 bases from J, with 11 bases in between. The CDR3 spans 14 residues. The CDR3 loop reads CASSLEEGLNEQFF. CDR3 DNA: TGCGCCAGCAGCTTGGAGGAGGGGTTGAATGAGCAGTTCTTC.

This clonotype has a count of ten or more. This chain connects TRBV5-1 to TRBJ2-3; no reliable D call. This CDR3 has 13 residues. V gave up 2 bases and J gave up 5 bases, with 9 bases separating them. Germline V gene sequence: CDR1 SGHRS, CDR2 YFSETQ. The CDR3 protein is CASSLLFQDTQYF. The CDR3, as DNA: TGCGCCAGCAGCTTACTATTTCAAGATACGCAGTATTTT.

In its sample, this clonotype was seen many times. This sequence joins TRBV7-9 and TRBJ2-1; 9 positions agree with TRBD1. The V gene's germline CDR1 is SEHNR and CDR2 FQNEAQ (reference sequence). With V trimmed by 5 bases and J by 0 bases, 5 bases remained unmatched. The CDR3 contains 16 residues. Written as DNA, the CDR3 is TGTGCCAGCAGCCCACGGACAGGGGTCTCCTACAATGAGCAGTTCTTC. It translates to CASSPRTGVSYNEQFF.

Many counts were recorded for this clonotype. The chain has TRBV7-9 and TRBJ2-1; 9 nucleotides align to TRBD1. The V gene end was trimmed by 1 base and the J gene end by 7 bases; junction bases not matched to a gene: 2. Germline V lookup: CDR1 SEHNR, CDR2 FQNEAQ (reference sequence). The CDR3 has 14 residues. The CDR3 nucleotides read TGTGCCAGCAGCTTAGACAGGGGGCATAATGAGCAGTTCTTC. Its translation: CASSLDRGHNEQFF.

This clonotype showed up just a few times. This sequence joins TRBV7-9 and TRBJ2-5, with D uncertain. V was trimmed by 5 bases and J by 5 bases, leaving 15 bases between them. The length of the CDR3 is 14 residues. Germline CDR1 and CDR2: SEHNR and FQNEAQ (reference sequence). The CDR3 bases are TGTGCCAGCAGCCCTTCGGCTCCTGCCGAGACCCAGTACTTC. Amino acid sequence: CASSPSAPAETQYF.

V is TRBV10-3 and J is TRBJ2-1; D tentatively fits TRBD1 or TRBD2 (5 bases each). This CDR3 has 17 residues. Germline V gives CDR1 ENHRY, CDR2 SYGVKD. V was cut by 0 bases and J by 9 bases, with 21 bases left in between. The CDR3 coding sequence is TGTGCCATCAGTGAGTCGTTCGGGGCGGGTGTCTCTAGTGAGCAGTTCTTC. As protein: CAISESFGAGVSSEQFF.

This clonotype was detected many times. The rearrangement joins TRBV10-3 to TRBJ2-1, with 7 bases matching TRBD1. Unmatched junction bases numbered 3, after V lost 4 bases and J lost 6 bases. Germline V gene sequence: CDR1 ENHRY, CDR2 SYGVKD. The CDR3 covers 13 residues. This CDR3 reads CAISGGTANEQFF. Written as DNA, the CDR3 is TGTGCCATCAGTGGTGGGACAGCCAATGAGCAGTTCTTC.

This clonotype occurred many times. The V and J genes are TRBV20-1 and TRBJ2-7; no definite D call. V lost 5 bases and J lost 4, with 12 bases in between. CDR1 is DFQATT and CDR2 is SNEGSKA in the germline V gene (reference sequence). The CDR3 length is 12 residues. The CDR3 sequence: CSARPLRYEQYF. CDR3 coding DNA: TGCAGTGCTCGACCCCTAAGGTACGAGCAGTACTTC.

DNA for the CDR3: TGTGCCAGCAGTGAATCCTACCCCGGGGAGCTGTTTTTT. Amino acid sequence: CASSESYPGELFF. The chain couples TRBV6-1 to TRBJ2-2; D gene ambiguous. V gave up 2 bases and J gave up 6 bases, with 7 bases separating them. From germline, CDR1 is MNHNS and CDR2 SASEGT. The CDR3 has 13 amino acids.

Details on this clonotype: Being one base from a much bigger clone, this may be a read error. The chain uses TRBV5-1 and TRBJ2-7; 8 bases align to TRBD2. The CDR3 has 15 residues. Germline V lookup: CDR1 SGHRS, CDR2 YFSETQ. DNA for the CDR3: TGCGCCAGCAGCTTGCCGGGAGGGGGTTTCTACCAGCAGTACTTC. Amino acid sequence: CASSLPGGGFYQQYF.

This clonotype has a count of ten or more. The chain combines TRBV11-2 with TRBJ1-2; possible D gene TRBD1, 6 bases. The V gene's germline CDR1 is SGHAT and CDR2 FQNNGV. This CDR3 has 14 amino acids. Trimming shortened V by 5 bases and J by 8 bases, and 18 bases separated the two germline ends. The CDR3 protein is CASSHWTDPKGYTF. The CDR3, as DNA: TGTGCCAGCAGCCACTGGACAGACCCTAAAGGCTACACCTTC.

This clonotype was detected a few times. This sequence joins TRBV7-9 and TRBJ2-7; D unclear. Germline CDR1 and CDR2: SEHNR and FQNEAQ (reference sequence). Trimming removed 0 bases from V and 0 bases from J, with 9 bases in between. The CDR3 loop spans 15 amino acids. The CDR3 nucleotides are TGTGCCAGCAGCTTAGCCGACCCTAGCTCCTACGAGCAGTACTTC. Translating it yields CASSLADPSSYEQYF.

The sample holds many counts of this clonotype. The chain joins TRBV20-1 to TRBJ2-1; unclear D gene. V was trimmed by 2 bases and J by 0 bases, leaving 5 bases between them. Looked up from germline, CDR1 is DFQATT and CDR2 is SNEGSKA (reference sequence). This CDR3 has 13 residues. The CDR3 DNA sequence: TGCAGTGCTAGAACGGGCTCCTACAATGAGCAGTTCTTC. Its protein is CSARTGSYNEQFF.

This clonotype has a count of ten or more. V gene TRBV10-2 combines with J gene TRBJ2-3; D call uncertain. The CDR3 runs to 11 residues. V was cut by 10 bases and J by 2 bases, with 7 bases left in between. The germline CDR1 and CDR2 sequences are WSHSY and SAAADI. Here the CDR3 reads CATHLTDTQYF. The CDR3 DNA is TGCGCCACCCACCTCACAGATACGCAGTATTTT.

This clonotype was picked up many times. The chain combines TRBV20-1 with TRBJ2-5; 12 bases are a match to TRBD2. V lost 6 bases and J lost 5; bases outside the gene matches: 7. Germline V lookup: CDR1 DFQATT, CDR2 SNEGSKA (reference sequence). The CDR3 length is 14 residues. The CDR3 reads CSAPRLAGGETQYF. CDR3 DNA: TGCAGTGCCCCCCGGCTAGCGGGAGGGGAGACCCAGTACTTC.

This clonotype appeared many times. The CDR3 DNA reads TGCAGTGCTAGTAGTCGGACTAGCGGAGGGGATGAGCAGTTCTTC. It translates to CSASSRTSGGDEQFF. The V and J genes are TRBV20-1 and TRBJ2-1, with 10 bases that match TRBD2. The CDR3 spans 15 residues. Germline-derived CDR1 and CDR2 are DFQATT and SNEGSKA (reference sequence). Trimming at V came to 3 bases and at J to 8 bases, leaving 10 bases not matched to a gene.

This clonotype has just one count. J is TRBJ2-7 and V is TRBV10-3; 13 positions agree with TRBD2. This CDR3 has 14 residues. Trimming removed 4 bases from V and 5 bases from J; junction bases left unmatched: 2. Germline-derived CDR1 and CDR2 are ENHRY and SYGVKD. CDR3 sequence reads: CAISVGTSGNEQYF. The CDR3 DNA follows: TGTGCCATCAGTGTCGGGACTAGCGGGAACGAGCAGTACTTC.

This clonotype was seen ten or more times. This rearrangement joins TRBV3-1 to TRBJ1-1, with D perhaps TRBD1 (5 bases). The length of the CDR3 is 13 residues. Germline lookup yields CDR1 LGHDT and CDR2 YNNKEL (reference sequence). Trimming took off 5 bases at V and 4 bases at J, with 11 bases between the two ends. The CDR3 reads CASSGDSGTEAFF. The DNA for the CDR3 is TGTGCCAGCAGCGGCGACAGCGGCACTGAAGCTTTCTTT.

This clonotype occurred many times. CDR3 DNA: TGCAGCTCCCGCTCGGGAGGGCCTCTTAATGAGCAGTTCTTC. It encodes CSSRSGGPLNEQFF. V is TRBV29-1 and J is TRBJ2-1, with 8 bases lining up with TRBD2. CDR3 length equals 14 residues. The trim removed 8 bases at V and 7 bases at J, leaving 13 bases unmatched. Germline values: CDR1 SQVTM, CDR2 ANQGSEA.